This TCR beta chain stems from a study of blood T cell repertoires in COVID-19. Across the whole study: Nucleic acid was either cDNA or gDNA, and it came from T cells, B-cell-depleted T cells, or PBMCs.

Authors' analysis steps: From reference gene primer amplification, estimates of nucleated cell counts were derived. Clones were sequenced by immunoSEQ multiplex PCR, and TCRdb holds only the in-frame ones, with some missing. The V and J calls and clone size were taken over from that table, and D and trimming were inferred from the DNA. Among 220,000 or so clones, approximately 82% were seen once, and the ten largest hold 1.9%. The V end was cut by 5 bases, the J end by 4 bases, with 12 bases between. Germline CDR1 reads MDHEN; CDR2 reads SYDVKM. This CDR3 region has 14 residues. The clonotype comes from a woman of 80 years or more with acute or convalescent COVID-19. J is TRBJ1-5 and V is TRBV28; D is unresolved. The specimen sequenced was peripheral blood. CDR3 coding DNA: TGTGCCAGCAGTAGGAGGCTATCGAATCAGCCCCAGCATTTT. Residues: CASSRRLSNQPQHF.